This TCR beta chain was captured in a study of T cell responses to AZD1222 COVID-19 vaccine. General study results and limits: Females outnumbered males among donors, who were mostly white British; clonal diversity was possibly underestimated. It was only a handful of AZD1222 recipients who were seropositive at baseline. No day 14 peak samples; only post-peak repertoires were characterized.

With respect to this clone: Its antigen is not identified.

This CDR3 is 13 amino acids long. Unmatched junction bases numbered 6, after V lost 9 bases and J lost 5 bases. Germline values: CDR1 LNHDA, CDR2 SQIVND (reference sequence). Method: immunoSEQ multiplex PCR; TCRdb's copy keeps in-frame clones and lacks some. The profile shows approximately 140,000 clones, less than 95% of them singletons. V and J are TRBV19 and TRBJ1-2; 10 bases are shared with TRBD1. Sequenced material: peripheral blood, taken on day 0 of AZD1222 vaccination. The TCR was taken from an adult in good health. CDR3 nucleotides: TGTGCCAGCTGGGACAGGGGCAGGTATGGCTACACCTTC. It encodes CASWDRGRYGYTF.